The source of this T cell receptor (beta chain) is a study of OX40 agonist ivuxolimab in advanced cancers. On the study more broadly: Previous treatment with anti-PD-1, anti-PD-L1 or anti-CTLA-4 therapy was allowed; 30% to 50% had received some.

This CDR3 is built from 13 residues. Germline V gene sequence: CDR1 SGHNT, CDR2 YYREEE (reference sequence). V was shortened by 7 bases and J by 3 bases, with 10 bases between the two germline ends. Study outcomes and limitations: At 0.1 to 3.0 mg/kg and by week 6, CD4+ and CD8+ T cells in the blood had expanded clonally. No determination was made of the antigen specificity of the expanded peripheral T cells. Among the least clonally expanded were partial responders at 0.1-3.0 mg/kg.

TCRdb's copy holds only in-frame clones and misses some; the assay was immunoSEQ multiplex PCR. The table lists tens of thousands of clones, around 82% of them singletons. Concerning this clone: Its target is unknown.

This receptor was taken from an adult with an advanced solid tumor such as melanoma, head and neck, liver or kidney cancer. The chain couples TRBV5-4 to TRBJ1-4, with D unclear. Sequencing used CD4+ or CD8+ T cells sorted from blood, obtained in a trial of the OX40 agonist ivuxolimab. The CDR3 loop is CASRGGSNEKLFF. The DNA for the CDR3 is TGTGCCAGCCGGGGTGGGTCTAATGAAAAACTGTTTTTT.